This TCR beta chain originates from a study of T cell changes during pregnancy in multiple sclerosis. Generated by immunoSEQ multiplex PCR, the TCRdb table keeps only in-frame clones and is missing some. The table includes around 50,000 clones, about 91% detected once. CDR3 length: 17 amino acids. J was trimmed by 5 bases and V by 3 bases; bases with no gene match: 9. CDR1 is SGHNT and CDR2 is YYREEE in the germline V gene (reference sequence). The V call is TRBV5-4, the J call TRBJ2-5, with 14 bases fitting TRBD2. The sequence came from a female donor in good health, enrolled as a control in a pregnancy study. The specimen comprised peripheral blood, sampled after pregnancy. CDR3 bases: TGTGCCAGCAGCTCGGGACTAGCGGGGGATACGACGGAGACCCAGTACTTC. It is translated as CASSSGLAGDTTETQYF.